This T cell receptor beta chain was recorded in a study of CD8 T cells in ankylosing spondylitis. Notes on the study in general: In the blood and synovial fluid of reactive arthritis, some motif variants had been previously reported. Disease-linked clones reportedly concentrated significantly in matched ankylosing spondylitis synovial fluid. It appeared that ankylosing spondylitis blood was characterized by a TCR beta motif of seven or eight highly homologous variants.

This clonotype was counted ten times or more. Its antigen is currently unknown. A single record per CDR3 protein comes from TCRdb applying MiXCR to the 5' RACE reads. The sample carries some 220,000 distinct CDR3 sequences, 7% to 8% recorded once. V shed 3 bases and J shed 2 bases, with 21 bases lying between them. Germline V CDR1 and CDR2: KGHSH, LQKENI. The CDR3 has 18 amino acids. The clonotype originates from a male donor with ankylosing spondylitis. Material: blood, either unsorted or a sorted T cell fraction (not recorded which). This chain uses TRBV18 with TRBJ2-3; D perhaps matches TRBD1 (6 bases). The CDR3 loop is CASSPAPGTSTNTDTQYF. The CDR3 nucleotides are TGTGCCAGCTCACCCGCGCCCGGGACATCCACTAACACAGATACGCAGTATTTT.